Sequencing of this T cell receptor (beta chain) was carried out in a study of blood T cell repertoires in COVID-19. Study summary: Sample material is recorded as cDNA or gDNA derived from T cells, B-cell-depleted T cells, or PBMCs.

Donors were grouped by their self-reported clinical history. In the original workflow: Using reference gene primer amplification, nucleated cell counts were estimated. Only in-frame clones appear in the TCRdb table, and some are missing; sequencing was by immunoSEQ multiplex PCR. That table supplies the V and J calls and clone size; D and trimming were determined from the DNA. Of roughly 170,000 clones listed, 81% are singletons. Germline V gives CDR1 SEHNR, CDR2 FQNEAQ (reference sequence). Between the trimmed V and J ends, which lost 5 bases and 3 bases, there was a span of 11 bases. The CDR3 has 13 amino acids.

The sample consisted of PBMCs or T cells enriched from blood (not recorded which). This clonotype originated in a woman aged 40-49 years with acute COVID-19. The chain joins TRBV7-9 to TRBJ2-7, with unresolved D. The CDR3 DNA reads TGTGCCAGCAGCCTACCCAGGAACTACGAGCAGTACTTC. It is translated as CASSLPRNYEQYF. Supplemented by reference TRBV7-9 and TRBJ2-7, the full variable domain reads DTGVSQNPRHKITKRGQNVTFRCDPISEHNRLYWYRQTLGQGPEFLTYFQNEAQLEKSRLLSDRFSAERPKGSFSTLEIQRTEQGDSAMYLCASSLPRNYEQYFGPGTRLTVT.